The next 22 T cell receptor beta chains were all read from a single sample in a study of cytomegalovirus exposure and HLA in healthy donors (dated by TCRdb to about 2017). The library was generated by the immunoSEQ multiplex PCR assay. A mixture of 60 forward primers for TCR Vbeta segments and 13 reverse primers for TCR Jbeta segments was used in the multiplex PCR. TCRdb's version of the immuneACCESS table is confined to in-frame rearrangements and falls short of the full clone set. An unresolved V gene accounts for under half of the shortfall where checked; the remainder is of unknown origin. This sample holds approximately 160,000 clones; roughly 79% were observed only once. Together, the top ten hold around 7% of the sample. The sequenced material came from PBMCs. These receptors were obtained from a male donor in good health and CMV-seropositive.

The CDR3 coding sequence is TGCGCCAGCAGCCAAGGTTTCGGCGGGGGGTACAATGAGCAGTTCTTC. This gives the protein CASSQGFGGGYNEQFF. J is TRBJ2-1 and V is TRBV4-1; 8 nucleotides align to TRBD2. The CDR3 is 16 amino acids. Germline V CDR1 and CDR2: MGHRA, YSYEKL. J gave up 4 bases and V 1 base, and 6 bases lay outside the gene matches.

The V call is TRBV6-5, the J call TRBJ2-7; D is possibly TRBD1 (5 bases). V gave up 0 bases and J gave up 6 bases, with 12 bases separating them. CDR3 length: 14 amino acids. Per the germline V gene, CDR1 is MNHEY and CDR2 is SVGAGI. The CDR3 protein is CASSYSGQTGEQYF. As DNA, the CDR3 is TGTGCCAGCAGTTACTCCGGACAAACTGGCGAGCAGTACTTC.

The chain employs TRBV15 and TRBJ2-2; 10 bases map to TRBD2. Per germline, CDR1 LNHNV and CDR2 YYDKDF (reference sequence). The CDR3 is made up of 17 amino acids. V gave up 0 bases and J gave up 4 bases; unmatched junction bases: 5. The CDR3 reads CATSREKRGGGTGELFF. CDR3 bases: TGTGCCACCAGCAGAGAAAAGCGGGGGGGCGGCACCGGGGAGCTGTTTTTT.

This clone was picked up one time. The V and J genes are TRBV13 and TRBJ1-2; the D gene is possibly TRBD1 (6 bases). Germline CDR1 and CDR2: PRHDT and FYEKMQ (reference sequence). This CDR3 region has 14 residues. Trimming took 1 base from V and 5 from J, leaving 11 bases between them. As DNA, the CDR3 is TGTGCCAGCAGCTTAGCCGGGACAATTTATGGCTACACCTTC. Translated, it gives CASSLAGTIYGYTF.

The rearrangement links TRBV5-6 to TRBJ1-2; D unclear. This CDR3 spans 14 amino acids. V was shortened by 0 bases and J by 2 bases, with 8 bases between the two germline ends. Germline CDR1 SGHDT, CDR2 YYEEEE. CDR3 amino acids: CASSLGLENYGYTF. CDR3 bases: TGTGCCAGCAGCTTGGGGCTGGAGAACTATGGCTACACCTTC. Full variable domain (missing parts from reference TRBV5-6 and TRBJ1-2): DAGVTQSPTHLIKTRGQQVTLRCSPKSGHDTVSWYQQALGQGPQFIFQYYEEEERQRGNFPDRFSGHQFPNYSSELNVNALLLGDSALYLCASSLGLENYGYTFGSGTRLTVV.

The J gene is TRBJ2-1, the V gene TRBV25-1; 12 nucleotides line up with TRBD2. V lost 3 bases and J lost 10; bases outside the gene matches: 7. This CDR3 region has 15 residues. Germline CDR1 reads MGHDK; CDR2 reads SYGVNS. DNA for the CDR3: TGTGCCAGCAGTGAGCCTAGCGGGGGGGCCAGGGAGCAGTTCTTC. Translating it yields CASSEPSGGAREQFF.

The chain's CDR3 is CASSLGRGGRRDEQFF. CDR3 bases: TGTGCCAGCAGTTTAGGTCGGGGGGGCCGGAGGGATGAGCAGTTCTTC. This chain joins TRBV27 and TRBJ2-1; 8 bases line up with TRBD2. This CDR3 is built from 16 residues. From germline, CDR1 is MNHEY and CDR2 SMNVEV (reference sequence). The junction had 11 bases not matched to a gene; V was cut back by 2 bases and J by 8 bases.

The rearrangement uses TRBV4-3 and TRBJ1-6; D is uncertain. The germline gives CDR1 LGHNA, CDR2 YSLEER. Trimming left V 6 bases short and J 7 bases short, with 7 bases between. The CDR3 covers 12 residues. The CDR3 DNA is TGCGCCAGCAGTGCGGAGAATTCACCCCTCCACTTT. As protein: CASSAENSPLHF.

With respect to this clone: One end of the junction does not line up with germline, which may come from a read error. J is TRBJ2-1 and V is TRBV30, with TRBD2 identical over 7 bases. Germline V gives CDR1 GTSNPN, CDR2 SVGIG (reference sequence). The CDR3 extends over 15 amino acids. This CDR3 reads CAWSVTLEGGYERFF. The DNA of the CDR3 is TGTGCCTGGAGTGTAACGCTCGAGGGAGGGTATGAGCGGTTCTTC.

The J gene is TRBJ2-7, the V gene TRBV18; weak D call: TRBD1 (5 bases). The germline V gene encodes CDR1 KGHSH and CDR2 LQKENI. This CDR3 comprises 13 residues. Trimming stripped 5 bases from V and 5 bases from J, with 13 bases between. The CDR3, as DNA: TGTGCCAGCTCAGGGCAGGGAATCGACGAGCAGTACTTC. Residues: CASSGQGIDEQYF.

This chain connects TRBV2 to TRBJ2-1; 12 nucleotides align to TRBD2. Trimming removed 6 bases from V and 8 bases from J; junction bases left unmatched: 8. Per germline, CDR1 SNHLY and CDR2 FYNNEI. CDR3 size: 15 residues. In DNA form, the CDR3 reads TGTGCCAGCAGGGTCGACGGACTAGCGGGGTATGAGCAGTTCTTC. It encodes CASRVDGLAGYEQFF.

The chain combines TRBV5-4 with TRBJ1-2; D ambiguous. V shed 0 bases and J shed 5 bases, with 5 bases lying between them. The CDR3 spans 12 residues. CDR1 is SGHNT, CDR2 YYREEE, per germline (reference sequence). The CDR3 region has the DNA TGTGCCAGCAGCTTGGCAGATTATGGCTACACCTTC. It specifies CASSLADYGYTF.

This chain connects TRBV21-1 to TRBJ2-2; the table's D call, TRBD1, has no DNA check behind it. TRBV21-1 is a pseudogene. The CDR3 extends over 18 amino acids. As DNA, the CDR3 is TGTGCCAGCAGCAAAGGGACAGGGAACCCCGCGAACACCGGGGAGCTGTTTTTT. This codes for CASSKGTGNPANTGELFF.

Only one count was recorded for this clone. The CDR3 loop is CASSIRGGTGNEQFF. As DNA, the CDR3 is TGTGCCAGCAGTATAAGAGGCGGGACGGGCAATGAGCAGTTCTTC. This rearrangement joins TRBV27 to TRBJ2-1; D perhaps matches TRBD2 (6 bases). The CDR3 loop spans 15 amino acids. With 5 bases removed from V and 6 bases from J, the gap between germline ends came to 17 bases. Germline-derived CDR1 and CDR2 are MNHEY and SMNVEV (reference sequence).

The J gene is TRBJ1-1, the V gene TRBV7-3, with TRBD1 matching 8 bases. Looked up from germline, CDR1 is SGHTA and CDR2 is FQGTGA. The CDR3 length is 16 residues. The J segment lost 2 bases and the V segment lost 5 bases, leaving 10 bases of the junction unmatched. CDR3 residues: CASSPGQGLRNTEAFF. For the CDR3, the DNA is TGTGCCAGCAGCCCAGGACAGGGACTGAGAAACACTGAAGCTTTCTTT.

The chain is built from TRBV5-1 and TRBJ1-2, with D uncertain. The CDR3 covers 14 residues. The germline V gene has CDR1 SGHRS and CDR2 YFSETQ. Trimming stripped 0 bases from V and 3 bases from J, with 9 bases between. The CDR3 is CASSLEAGYYGYTF. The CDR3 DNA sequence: TGCGCCAGCAGCTTGGAGGCAGGCTACTATGGCTACACCTTC.

CDR3 sequence: CASRPGQYSNQPQHF. CDR3 DNA sequence: TGTGCCAGCAGACCTGGACAGTATAGCAATCAGCCCCAGCATTTT. The V gene is TRBV6-5, the J gene TRBJ1-5; TRBD1 might be the D (6 bases). This CDR3 contains 15 residues. From germline, CDR1 is MNHEY and CDR2 SVGAGI. V lost 6 bases, J lost 0 bases, and 12 bases lay in between.

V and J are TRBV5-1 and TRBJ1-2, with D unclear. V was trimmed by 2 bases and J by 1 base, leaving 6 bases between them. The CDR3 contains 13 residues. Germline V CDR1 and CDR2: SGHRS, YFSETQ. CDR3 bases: TGCGCCAGCAGCTTTGTCGGTAACTATGGCTACACCTTC. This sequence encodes CASSFVGNYGYTF.

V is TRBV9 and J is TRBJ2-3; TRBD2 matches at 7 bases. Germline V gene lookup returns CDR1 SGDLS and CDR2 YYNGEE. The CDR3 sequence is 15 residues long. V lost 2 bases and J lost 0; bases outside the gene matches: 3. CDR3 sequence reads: CASSVGGSSTDTQYF. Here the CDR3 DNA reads TGTGCCAGCAGCGTGGGAGGGTCTAGCACAGATACGCAGTATTTT.

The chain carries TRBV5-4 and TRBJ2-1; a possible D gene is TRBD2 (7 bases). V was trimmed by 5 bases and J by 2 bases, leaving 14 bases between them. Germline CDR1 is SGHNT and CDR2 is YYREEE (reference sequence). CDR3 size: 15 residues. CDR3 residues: CASRKGGGTYNEQFF. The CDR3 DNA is TGTGCCAGCAGAAAAGGGGGGGGCACCTACAATGAGCAGTTCTTC.

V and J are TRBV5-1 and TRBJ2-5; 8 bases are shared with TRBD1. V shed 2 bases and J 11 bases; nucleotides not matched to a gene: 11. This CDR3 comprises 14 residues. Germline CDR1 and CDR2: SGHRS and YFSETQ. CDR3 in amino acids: CASSLKYRGVEQYF. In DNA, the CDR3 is TGCGCCAGCAGCTTAAAATACAGGGGGGTTGAGCAGTACTTC.

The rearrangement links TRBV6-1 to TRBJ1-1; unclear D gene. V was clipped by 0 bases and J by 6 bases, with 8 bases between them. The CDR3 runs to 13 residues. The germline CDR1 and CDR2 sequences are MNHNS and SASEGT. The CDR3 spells CASSEAYSAEAFF. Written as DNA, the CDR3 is TGTGCCAGCAGTGAAGCGTACAGTGCTGAAGCTTTCTTT.